This TCR beta chain was obtained from a study of blood T cell repertoires in COVID-19. Sequencing used immunoSEQ multiplex PCR; TCRdb keeps in-frame clones, though not all of them. The sample includes 300,000 to 350,000 clones, roughly 88% of them seen just once. As for this clone: At the DNA level, this CDR3 is encoded by other sequences in the same sample as well.

Per the germline V gene, CDR1 is SGHRS and CDR2 is YFSETQ. CDR3 length: 15 amino acids. The ends lost 4 bases at V and 5 bases at J; junction bases unmatched: 6. The clonotype was recovered from a woman aged 25 to 39 with COVID-19, enrolled during active disease. The gene calls are TRBV5-1 and TRBJ2-1; 10 bases are a match to TRBD2. The sequencing input was peripheral blood. In DNA form, the CDR3 reads TGCGCCAGCAGCCTCCGGCTAGCGGGGGACAATGAGCAGTTCTTC. It codes for CASSLRLAGDNEQFF.